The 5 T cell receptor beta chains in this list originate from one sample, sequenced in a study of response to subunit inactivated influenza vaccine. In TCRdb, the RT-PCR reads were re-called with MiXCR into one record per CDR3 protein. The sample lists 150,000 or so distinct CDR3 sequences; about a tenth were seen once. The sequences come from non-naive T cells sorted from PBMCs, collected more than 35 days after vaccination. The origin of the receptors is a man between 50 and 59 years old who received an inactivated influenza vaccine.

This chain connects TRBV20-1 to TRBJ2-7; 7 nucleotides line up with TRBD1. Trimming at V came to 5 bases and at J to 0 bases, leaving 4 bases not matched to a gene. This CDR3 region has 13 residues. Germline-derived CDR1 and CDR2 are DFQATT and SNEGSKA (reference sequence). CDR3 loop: CSAYRGSSYEQYF. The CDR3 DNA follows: TGCAGTGCTTACAGGGGTAGCTCCTACGAGCAGTACTTC.

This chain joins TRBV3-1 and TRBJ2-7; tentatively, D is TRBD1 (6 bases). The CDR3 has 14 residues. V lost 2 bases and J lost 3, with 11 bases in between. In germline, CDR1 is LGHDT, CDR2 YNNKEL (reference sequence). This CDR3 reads CASSQTGTNYEQYF. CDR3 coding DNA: TGTGCCAGCAGCCAAACCGGGACAAACTACGAGCAGTACTTC.

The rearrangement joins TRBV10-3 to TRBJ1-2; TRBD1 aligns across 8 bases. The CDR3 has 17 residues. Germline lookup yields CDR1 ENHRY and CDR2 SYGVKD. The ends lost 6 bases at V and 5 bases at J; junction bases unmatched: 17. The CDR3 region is CAISAAGGTGPSYGYTF. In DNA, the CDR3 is TGTGCCATCAGCGCCGCGGGAGGGACAGGCCCTTCTTATGGCTACACCTTC.

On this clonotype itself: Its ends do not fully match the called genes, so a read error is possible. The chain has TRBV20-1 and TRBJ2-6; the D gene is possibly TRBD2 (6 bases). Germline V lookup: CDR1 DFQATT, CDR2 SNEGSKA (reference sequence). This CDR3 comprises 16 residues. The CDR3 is CCARAWGDSGANVLTF. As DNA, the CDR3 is TGCTGTGCTAGAGCCTGGGGGGACTCTGGGGCCAACGTCCTGACTTTC.

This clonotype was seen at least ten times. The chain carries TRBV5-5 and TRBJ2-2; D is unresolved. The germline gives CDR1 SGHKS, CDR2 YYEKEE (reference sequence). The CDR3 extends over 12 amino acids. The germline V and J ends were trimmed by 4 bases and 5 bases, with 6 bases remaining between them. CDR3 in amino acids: CASSTWTGELFF. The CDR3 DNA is TGTGCCAGCAGCACCTGGACCGGGGAGCTGTTTTTT.